A selection of T cell receptor beta chains follows, all from one sample in a study of a mutant IDH1 vaccine in newly diagnosed glioma. Measured with immunoSEQ multiplex PCR; TCRdb has only the in-frame clones, and not every one. The table has tens of thousands of clones, 86% seen once; the top ten hold 2% to 2.5%. The sample here was PBMCs, taken from a glioma patient treated with radiotherapy, temozolomide or both. These TCRs come from a man aged 35 to 55 with glioma. Each CDR3 is given with its conserved first and last residue. The order of the fields is V gene, D gene, J gene, clone size, CDR3 DNA, CDR3 protein. D genes are given only for firm matches. Rows give clone size only sometimes, using once, few, many, or a class for an expanded clone.

>TRBV6-1|NA|TRBJ1-5|NA
TGTGCCAGCAGGGCAGGGCGCGTAGGTCAGCCCCAGCATTTT
CASRAGRVGQPQHF
>TRBV5-8|NA|TRBJ1-5|few
TGTGCCAGCACCCTACAAGGATCGGAGGCAGGGCCCCAGCATTTT
CASTLQGSEAGPQHF
>TRBV5-1|TRBD2|TRBJ2-7|NA
TGCGCCAGCAGCTCTATGGGACTAGCGGGAGGGGTTTACGAGCAGTACTTC
CASSSMGLAGGVYEQYF
>TRBV9|NA|TRBJ2-1|NA
TGTGCCAGCAGCGTAGCGGTGGGGCGCGGTGAGCAGTTCTTC
CASSVAVGRGEQFF
>TRBV7-6|NA|TRBJ1-2|NA
TGTGCCAGCAGTCCTAATCCTCAATCTAACTATGGCTACACCTTC
CASSPNPQSNYGYTF
>TRBV9|TRBD2|TRBJ2-7|NA
TGTGCCAGCAGCGTAGGCCTAGCGGGAGGCTACGAGCAGTACTTC
CASSVGLAGGYEQYF
>TRBV7-9|NA|TRBJ2-6|few
TGTGCCAGCAGTCAATGGGGGTCTGGGGCCAACGTCCTGACTTTC
CASSQWGSGANVLTF
>TRBV5-1|NA|TRBJ2-2|NA
TGCGCCAGCACTTACAGTTCAAAGGGGTCAACCGGGGAGCTGTTTTTT
CASTYSSKGSTGELFF
>TRBV5-1|TRBD1|TRBJ2-7|NA
TGCGCCAGCAGCCGACAGGGGAGCTACGAGCAGTACTTC
CASSRQGSYEQYF
>TRBV5-1|NA|TRBJ1-1|few
TGCGCCAGCACTTCCTCTGCCGGTAGGAACACTGAAGCTTTCTTT
CASTSSAGRNTEAFF
>TRBV14|NA|TRBJ2-7|NA
TGTGCCAGCAGCCACACCGGGCCCCTAACCTACGAGCAGTACTTC
CASSHTGPLTYEQYF